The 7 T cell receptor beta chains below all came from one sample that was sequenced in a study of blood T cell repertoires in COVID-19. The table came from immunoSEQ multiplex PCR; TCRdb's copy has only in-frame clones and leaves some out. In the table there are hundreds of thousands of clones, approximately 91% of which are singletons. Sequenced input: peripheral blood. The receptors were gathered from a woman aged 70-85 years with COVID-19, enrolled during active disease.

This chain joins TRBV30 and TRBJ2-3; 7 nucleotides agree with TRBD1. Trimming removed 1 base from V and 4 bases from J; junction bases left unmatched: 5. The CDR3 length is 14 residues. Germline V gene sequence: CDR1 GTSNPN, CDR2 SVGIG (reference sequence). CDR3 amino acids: CAWSAGQAADTQYF. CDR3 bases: TGTGCCTGGAGTGCCGGACAGGCCGCAGATACGCAGTATTTT.

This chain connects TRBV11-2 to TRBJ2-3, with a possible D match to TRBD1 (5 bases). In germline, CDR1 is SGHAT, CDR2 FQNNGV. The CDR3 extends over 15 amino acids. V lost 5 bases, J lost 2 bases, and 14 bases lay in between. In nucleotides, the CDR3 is TGTGCCAGCAGCAGAGACAGCCGCCCCACAGATACGCAGTATTTT. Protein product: CASSRDSRPTDTQYF.

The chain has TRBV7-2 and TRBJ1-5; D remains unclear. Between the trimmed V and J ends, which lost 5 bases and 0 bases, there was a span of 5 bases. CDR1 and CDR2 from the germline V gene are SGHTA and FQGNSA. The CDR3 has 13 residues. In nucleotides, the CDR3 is TGTGCCAGCAGCATTAATAGCAATCAGCCCCAGCATTTT. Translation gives CASSINSNQPQHF.

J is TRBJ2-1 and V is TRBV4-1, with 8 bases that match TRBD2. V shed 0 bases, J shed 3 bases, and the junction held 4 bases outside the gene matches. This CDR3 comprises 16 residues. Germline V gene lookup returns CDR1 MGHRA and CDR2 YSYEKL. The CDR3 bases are TGCGCCAGCAGCCAAGAGCCTAGCGGGTTCTACAATGAGCAGTTCTTC. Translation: CASSQEPSGFYNEQFF.

The CDR3 coding sequence is TGTGCCAGCAGTGGGCGGATAGCGGGGGGTGGTAGCTCCTACAATGAGCAGTTCTTC. Protein: CASSGRIAGGGSSYNEQFF. The chain employs TRBV2 and TRBJ2-1; 10 bases align to TRBD2. Germline-derived CDR1 and CDR2 are SNHLY and FYNNEI. V dropped 4 bases and J dropped 0; count of bases not matched to a gene: 12. The CDR3 is 19 amino acids.

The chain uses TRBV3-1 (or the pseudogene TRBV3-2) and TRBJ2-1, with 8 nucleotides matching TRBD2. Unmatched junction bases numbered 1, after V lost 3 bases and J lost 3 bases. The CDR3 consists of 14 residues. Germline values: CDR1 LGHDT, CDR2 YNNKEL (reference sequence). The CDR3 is CASSHTSGYNEQFF. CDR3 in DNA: TGTGCCAGCAGCCACACTAGCGGCTACAATGAGCAGTTCTTC.

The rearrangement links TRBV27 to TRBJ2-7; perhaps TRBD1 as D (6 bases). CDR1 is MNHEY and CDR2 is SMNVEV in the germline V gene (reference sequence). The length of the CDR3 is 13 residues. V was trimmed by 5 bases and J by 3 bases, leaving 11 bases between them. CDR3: CASSGDMLYEQYF. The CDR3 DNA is TGTGCCAGCAGTGGGGACATGCTCTACGAGCAGTACTTC.